One and the same sample provided the 17 T cell receptor beta chains below, sequenced in a study of patients and donors after allogeneic stem cell transplantation. TCRdb reanalysed the RT-PCR reads using MiXCR and keeps one entry per CDR3 protein. This sample has roughly 880,000 distinct CDR3 sequences, with over 15% found just once. The sequenced material came from blood, either unsorted or a sorted T cell fraction (not recorded which). All receptors derive from a human donor who was either an allogeneic HSCT recipient or a stem cell or donor lymphocyte infusion donor (not recorded which). It is not recorded whose cells these are; they may come from a transplant donor.

The sample holds a few counts of this clonotype. This chain connects TRBV20-1 to TRBJ2-4; 10 bases agree with TRBD2. V was clipped by 5 bases and J by 0 bases; unmatched bases: 7. The germline gives CDR1 DFQATT, CDR2 SNEGSKA (reference sequence). The CDR3 extends over 16 amino acids. CDR3 amino acids: CSASYLAGVAKNIQYF. In nucleotides, the CDR3 is TGCAGTGCTTCCTACCTAGCGGGGGTAGCCAAAAACATTCAGTACTTC.

This sequence joins TRBV2 and TRBJ2-7, with TRBD2 identical over 10 bases. The CDR3 has 14 residues. The germline V gene encodes CDR1 SNHLY and CDR2 FYNNEI. Trimming at V came to 4 bases and at J to 5 bases, leaving 5 bases not matched to a gene. The CDR3 region is CASSGSSGRHEQYF. As DNA, the CDR3 is TGTGCCAGCAGTGGATCTAGCGGGAGACACGAGCAGTACTTC.

This chain joins TRBV6-5 and TRBJ2-1; D might be TRBD1 (6 bases). CDR3 size: 12 residues. Germline V gives CDR1 MNHEY, CDR2 SVGAGI. Trimming left V 6 bases short and J 4 bases short, with 7 bases between. CDR3 sequence: CASRDSYNEQFF. CDR3 bases: TGTGCCAGCAGGGACAGTTACAATGAGCAGTTCTTC.

CDR3 protein: CATSRDEQPYEQYF. For the CDR3, the DNA is TGTGCCACCAGCAGAGATGAGCAGCCCTACGAGCAGTACTTC. The chain joins TRBV15 to TRBJ2-7; no reliable D call. The V gene lost 0 bases and the J gene lost 2 bases, with 8 bases spanning the gap. This CDR3 has 14 residues. CDR1 and CDR2 (germline): LNHNV, YYDKDF (reference sequence).

In this sample, this clonotype turned up once. The rearrangement links TRBV9 to TRBJ2-3, with D perhaps TRBD1 or TRBD2 (5 bases each). Germline lookup yields CDR1 SGDLS and CDR2 YYNGEE. The CDR3 runs to 16 residues. V was trimmed by 2 bases and J by 4 bases, leaving 17 bases between them. CDR3 loop: CASSVTGTLGADTQYF. As DNA, the CDR3 is TGTGCCAGCAGCGTTACAGGCACCTTGGGGGCAGATACGCAGTATTTT.

This clonotype was recorded at least ten times. The rearrangement links TRBV20-1 to TRBJ2-3, with D possibly matching TRBD1 (5 bases). The length of the CDR3 is 12 residues. V was cut by 6 bases and J by 1 base, with 8 bases left in between. Per the germline V gene, CDR1 is DFQATT and CDR2 is SNEGSKA (reference sequence). CDR3 loop: CSARRGTDTQYF. The CDR3 DNA follows: TGCAGTGCCCGCAGGGGCACAGATACGCAGTATTTT.

The chain carries TRBV4-2 and TRBJ2-5; 13 bases fit TRBD2. CDR1 and CDR2 (germline): LGHNA, YNFKEQ. Losses at the gene ends were 0 bases for V and 5 bases for J; bases not matched to a gene: 9. This CDR3 has 18 residues. DNA for the CDR3: TGTGCCAGCAGCCAAGATGGTCGGACTAGCGGGAGCGATGAGACCCAGTACTTC. Protein: CASSQDGRTSGSDETQYF.

The J gene is TRBJ1-2, the V gene TRBV4-2, with a possible D match to TRBD1 (6 bases). V lost 4 bases and J lost 6, with 12 bases in between. Germline CDR1 is LGHNA and CDR2 is YNFKEQ. CDR3 size: 13 residues. CDR3 sequence: CASSRAQGHGYTF. Written as DNA, the CDR3 is TGTGCCAGCAGCCGGGCGCAGGGGCATGGCTACACCTTC.

This clonotype was picked up a small number of times. This chain uses TRBV4-2 with TRBJ2-1; no clear D. Trimming stripped 0 bases from V and 5 bases from J, with 5 bases between. Per the germline V gene, CDR1 is LGHNA and CDR2 is YNFKEQ. The CDR3 is made up of 13 amino acids. The CDR3 DNA is TGTGCCAGCAGCCAAGACCCCCACAATGAGCAGTTCTTC. Translating it yields CASSQDPHNEQFF.

This chain joins TRBV20-1 and TRBJ1-5; D not resolved. The V and J ends lost 2 bases and 9 bases respectively, with 17 bases between them. CDR1 is DFQATT and CDR2 is SNEGSKA in the germline V gene (reference sequence). The CDR3 is made up of 14 amino acids. This CDR3 reads CSARPAKGPRPQHF. As DNA, the CDR3 is TGCAGTGCTAGACCTGCGAAAGGTCCCCGGCCCCAGCATTTT.

This clonotype appeared a single time. The chain carries TRBV18 and TRBJ1-5; D possibly corresponds to TRBD1 (5 bases). The V end was cut by 6 bases, the J end by 6 bases, with 15 bases between. The CDR3 length is 14 residues. From germline, CDR1 is KGHSH and CDR2 LQKENI. The CDR3 reads CASSPSGASQPQHF. The CDR3 region has the DNA TGTGCCAGCTCCCCCAGCGGGGCGAGTCAGCCCCAGCATTTT.

The V gene is TRBV2, the J gene TRBJ2-5, with 8 bases lining up with TRBD2. After removal of 4 bases from V and 5 bases from J, the junction contained 9 bases not matched to a gene. There are 15 residues in the CDR3. Germline lookup yields CDR1 SNHLY and CDR2 FYNNEI. CDR3: CASSVLPGGLETQYF. CDR3 sequence (DNA): TGTGCCAGCAGTGTCCTGCCGGGGGGGCTGGAGACCCAGTACTTC. Together with reference TRBV2 and TRBJ2-5, the CDR3 gives the full variable domain: EPEVTQTPSHQVTQMGQEVILRCVPISNHLYFYWYRQILGQKVEFLVSFYNNEISEKSEIFDDQFSVERPDGSNFTLKIRSTKLEDSAMYFCASSVLPGGLETQYFGPGTRLLVL.

This clonotype was recorded only once. The gene calls are TRBV7-9 and TRBJ1-1, with D unresolved. CDR3 size: 15 residues. The V gene's germline CDR1 is SEHNR and CDR2 FQNEAQ (reference sequence). Trimming cost V 5 bases and J 3 bases, with 16 bases left between them. The CDR3, as DNA: TGTGCCAGCAGCCAACCGGGCCTAAGGGACACTGAAGCTTTCTTT. Its translation is CASSQPGLRDTEAFF.

This clonotype came up a few times. This chain's CDR3 is CASSLSGRQGAMRDGYTF. CDR3 coding DNA: TGTGCCAGCAGCTTGTCGGGGCGGCAGGGGGCAATGAGAGATGGCTACACCTTC. The V gene is TRBV5-6, the J gene TRBJ1-2; 8 bases agree with TRBD1. The V and J ends lost 1 base and 6 bases, in that order; junction bases with no gene match: 17. This CDR3 region has 18 residues. The germline gives CDR1 SGHDT, CDR2 YYEEEE.

This clonotype was seen only a few times. The rearrangement links TRBV27 to TRBJ1-1; weak D call: TRBD1 (5 bases). Germline V lookup: CDR1 MNHEY, CDR2 SMNVEV (reference sequence). Trimming left V 7 bases short and J 4 bases short, with 13 bases between. There are 13 residues in the CDR3. The CDR3 reads CASISPGVTEAFF. Here the CDR3 DNA reads TGTGCCAGCATCTCTCCGGGGGTCACTGAAGCTTTCTTT.

This clonotype appeared a few times. This chain connects TRBV5-1 to TRBJ2-1, with TRBD2 identical over 8 bases. V shed 4 bases, J shed 4 bases, and the junction held 4 bases outside the gene matches. The CDR3 runs 14 residues. CDR1 is SGHRS and CDR2 is YFSETQ in the germline V gene. The CDR3 is CASSPTGGYNEQFF. In DNA, the CDR3 is TGCGCCAGCAGCCCGACGGGAGGGTACAATGAGCAGTTCTTC.

This clonotype was detected ten times or more. CDR3 protein: CASSFHTISGPTGELFF. DNA of the CDR3: TGCGCCAGCAGCTTTCATACCATTTCCGGGCCCACCGGGGAGCTGTTTTTT. The V and J genes are TRBV5-1 and TRBJ2-2; D gene ambiguous. The CDR3 consists of 17 residues. V lost 2 bases, J lost 4 bases, and 18 bases lay in between. Germline loops: CDR1 SGHRS, CDR2 YFSETQ.